These 20 T cell receptor beta chains were all obtained from the same sample, sequenced in a study of cytomegalovirus exposure and HLA in healthy donors. Both 60 Vbeta primers and 13 Jbeta primers went into the PCR. Some clones are missing from TCRdb's copy, which holds only in-frame ones; the method was immunoSEQ multiplex PCR. The sample consists of 100,000 to 150,000 clones, more than 60% of them appearing once. Material for sequencing was PBMCs. Receptors originate from a woman between 40 and 55 years old in good health and CMV-seropositive.

The J gene is TRBJ2-1, the V gene TRBV15; D gene uncertain. The V gene's germline CDR1 is LNHNV and CDR2 YYDKDF (reference sequence). V was shortened by 1 base and J by 6 bases, with 10 bases between the two germline ends. The CDR3 extends over 14 amino acids. The CDR3 reads CATSRGSPGNEQFF. The CDR3 region has the DNA TGTGCCACCAGCAGAGGGTCGCCAGGCAATGAGCAGTTCTTC.

The V gene is TRBV11-1, the J gene TRBJ2-3; 10 nucleotides align to TRBD2. The CDR3 totals 17 residues. From germline, CDR1 is SGHAT and CDR2 FQDESV (reference sequence). V gave up 0 bases and J gave up 2 bases; unmatched junction bases: 5. The CDR3 region has the DNA TGTGCCAGCAGCTTAGCATTACTAGCGGGGACCACAGATACGCAGTATTTT. It codes for CASSLALLAGTTDTQYF.

The rearrangement joins TRBV19 to TRBJ1-2; possible D gene TRBD1, 5 bases. The CDR3 has 14 residues. Trimming shortened V by 0 bases and J by 8 bases, and 13 bases separated the two germline ends. Germline V gene sequence: CDR1 LNHDA, CDR2 SQIVND (reference sequence). DNA for the CDR3: TGTGCCAGTAGTATAGACGGCAGGGAATTCGGCTACACCTTC. Translating gives CASSIDGREFGYTF.

The genes are TRBV7-6 and TRBJ2-5; possible D gene TRBD1, 6 bases. The CDR3 runs to 15 residues. Between the trimmed V and J ends, which lost 3 bases and 2 bases, there was a span of 13 bases. Per the germline V gene, CDR1 is SGHVS and CDR2 is FNYEAQ. The CDR3 sequence: CASSFDLTGQETQYF. CDR3 nucleotide sequence: TGTGCCAGCAGCTTTGATCTAACAGGGCAAGAGACCCAGTACTTC.

The chain couples TRBV4-2 to TRBJ1-1, with D possibly TRBD1 on 6 matching bases. Per the germline V gene, CDR1 is LGHNA and CDR2 is YNFKEQ. The CDR3 consists of 16 residues. Deletions cut 2 bases from V and 6 bases from J, with 19 bases between. CDR3 nucleotide sequence: TGTGCCAGCAGCCAAAAGAGTACCGGGGAGGGGGCTGAAGCTTTCTTT. Translated, it gives CASSQKSTGEGAEAFF.

The chain joins TRBV5-4 to TRBJ1-1, with 7 bases matching TRBD1. The germline gives CDR1 SGHNT, CDR2 YYREEE (reference sequence). There are 15 residues in the CDR3. Trimming removed 3 bases from V and 4 bases from J; junction bases left unmatched: 9. The CDR3 sequence is CASSSYQGEVTEAFF. The CDR3 coding sequence is TGTGCCAGCAGCTCATATCAGGGGGAGGTCACTGAAGCTTTCTTT. The variable domain in full, with the rest retrieved from reference TRBV5-4 and TRBJ1-1, is ETGVTQSPTHLIKTRGQQVTLRCSSQSGHNTVSWYQQALGQGPQFIFQYYREEENGRGNFPPRFSGLQFPNYSSELNVNALELDDSALYLCASSSYQGEVTEAFFGQGTRLTVV.

The V and J genes are TRBV30 and TRBJ2-2, with 10 bases identical to TRBD2. The V gene end was trimmed by 4 bases and the J gene end by 3 bases; junction bases not matched to a gene: 14. The CDR3 totals 18 residues. Germline CDR1 reads GTSNPN; CDR2 reads SVGIG (reference sequence). Written as DNA, the CDR3 is TGTGCCTGGATGGGGTTGCAGCGGGGGGGCCAGGACACCGGGGAGCTGTTTTTT. Translating gives CAWMGLQRGGQDTGELFF.

J is TRBJ1-1 and V is TRBV19, with no clear D. V gave up 2 bases and J gave up 4 bases, with 14 bases separating them. This CDR3 spans 15 amino acids. Germline CDR1 LNHDA, CDR2 SQIVND (reference sequence). CDR3 region: CASSISQVSSTEAFF. In nucleotides, the CDR3 is TGTGCCAGTAGTATAAGCCAGGTGTCCTCCACTGAAGCTTTCTTT.

The chain links TRBV6-4 to TRBJ2-5; TRBD2 agrees at 8 bases. The CDR3 spans 16 residues. The V and J ends lost 4 bases and 4 bases, in that order; junction bases with no gene match: 11. CDR1 is MRHNA, CDR2 SNTAGT, per germline. The CDR3 loop is CASSGGPGLVPETQYF. CDR3 nucleotide sequence: TGTGCCAGCAGTGGGGGACCGGGACTAGTTCCAGAGACCCAGTACTTC.

V is TRBV30 and J is TRBJ2-7; 7 bases line up with TRBD1. V dropped 8 bases and J dropped 0; count of bases not matched to a gene: 7. The CDR3 runs to 13 residues. Germline-derived CDR1 and CDR2 are GTSNPN and SVGIG (reference sequence). CDR3 sequence: CARRGPSSYEQYF. CDR3 DNA sequence: TGTGCCCGAAGGGGGCCCAGCTCCTACGAGCAGTACTTC.

This rearrangement joins TRBV18 to TRBJ1-1; 7 nucleotides agree with TRBD1. Germline CDR1 is KGHSH and CDR2 is LQKENI. The CDR3 totals 13 residues. V shed 5 bases, J shed 5 bases, and the junction held 5 bases outside the gene matches. The CDR3 nucleotides are TGTGCCAGCTCAAGACAGGGAAGTACTGAAGCTTTCTTT. Translated: CASSRQGSTEAFF.

The rearrangement joins TRBV6-5 to TRBJ1-5; D is unclear. Germline CDR1 MNHEY, CDR2 SVGAGI. Trimming removed 2 bases from V and 4 bases from J, with 6 bases in between. The CDR3 spans 13 residues. The CDR3, as DNA: TGTGCCAGCAGTTACGGAGCAAATCAGCCCCAGCATTTT. This translates into CASSYGANQPQHF.

V usage is TRBV9 and J usage is TRBJ2-3, with 7 bases matching TRBD1. From germline, CDR1 is SGDLS and CDR2 YYNGEE. The CDR3 contains 16 residues. The ends lost 3 bases at V and 3 bases at J; junction bases unmatched: 10. In DNA, the CDR3 is TGTGCCAGCAGCGGAGCTGGGCAGGGGGAAACAGATACGCAGTATTTT. Amino acid sequence: CASSGAGQGETDTQYF.

This clone has a handful of counts. The V gene is TRBV27, the J gene TRBJ1-2; possibly TRBD1 for D (6 bases). Trimming took off 5 bases at V and 7 bases at J, with 17 bases between the two ends. CDR1 is MNHEY, CDR2 SMNVEV, per germline (reference sequence). The CDR3 sequence is 14 residues long. The CDR3 coding sequence is TGTGCCAGCAGTCCTCGCAGGGGTGGGTCTGGCTACACCTTC. It codes for CASSPRRGGSGYTF.

This clone was detected a few times. This chain connects TRBV4-2 to TRBJ2-1, with 9 bases that match TRBD2. Germline values: CDR1 LGHNA, CDR2 YNFKEQ. CDR3 size: 14 residues. Trimming took 4 bases from V and 9 from J; bases not matched to a gene: 7. The CDR3 DNA reads as TGTGCCAGCAGCCCTCTGCGGGGGGGGAGTGAGCAGTTCTTC. Its translation: CASSPLRGGSEQFF.

The chain uses TRBV5-4 and TRBJ1-1; D might be TRBD1 (5 bases). Trimming pared 4 bases from V and 1 base from J, leaving 11 bases between. Germline CDR1 reads SGHNT; CDR2 reads YYREEE (reference sequence). This CDR3 region has 14 residues. CDR3 nucleotide sequence: TGTGCCAGCAGCGCGCGGGGGGGGAACACTGAAGCTTTCTTT. Amino acid sequence: CASSARGGNTEAFF. The full variable domain, its missing parts supplied by reference TRBV5-4 and TRBJ1-1, is ETGVTQSPTHLIKTRGQQVTLRCSSQSGHNTVSWYQQALGQGPQFIFQYYREEENGRGNFPPRFSGLQFPNYSSELNVNALELDDSALYLCASSARGGNTEAFFGQGTRLTVV.

This clone showed up just a few times. The CDR3 DNA follows: TGTGCCAGCAGCGCCGGGACTACCTACGAGCAGTACTTC. It encodes CASSAGTTYEQYF. The gene calls are TRBV9 and TRBJ2-7; 7 bases map to TRBD2. Germline assignment: CDR1 SGDLS and CDR2 YYNGEE. The CDR3 spans 13 residues. The ends lost 3 bases at V and 2 bases at J; junction bases unmatched: 2.

The V call is TRBV6-5, the J call TRBJ1-2; D possibly corresponds to TRBD1 (6 bases). The CDR3 is 13 residues long. In germline, CDR1 is MNHEY, CDR2 SVGAGI. Trimming cost V 4 bases and J 5 bases, with 11 bases left between them. The CDR3 is CASSSAGAYGYTF. The CDR3, as DNA: TGTGCCAGCAGTTCCGCAGGGGCATATGGCTACACCTTC.

The V call is TRBV18, the J call TRBJ2-7; 7 bases are a match to TRBD1. The CDR3 is 14 residues long. V lost 5 bases and J lost 2; bases outside the gene matches: 6. In germline, CDR1 is KGHSH, CDR2 LQKENI. This CDR3 is CASSSTGLTYEQYF. The CDR3 region has the DNA TGTGCCAGCTCATCGACAGGGTTAACCTACGAGCAGTACTTC.

The J gene is TRBJ2-1, the V gene TRBV7-2; TRBD2 agrees at 9 bases. Looked up from germline, CDR1 is SGHTA and CDR2 is FQGNSA. This CDR3 has 18 amino acids. The ends lost 5 bases at V and 0 bases at J; junction bases unmatched: 11. The CDR3 DNA sequence: TGTGCCAGCAGCGAAGAAGTACTAGCGGGTACCTCCTACAATGAGCAGTTCTTC. It encodes CASSEEVLAGTSYNEQFF.